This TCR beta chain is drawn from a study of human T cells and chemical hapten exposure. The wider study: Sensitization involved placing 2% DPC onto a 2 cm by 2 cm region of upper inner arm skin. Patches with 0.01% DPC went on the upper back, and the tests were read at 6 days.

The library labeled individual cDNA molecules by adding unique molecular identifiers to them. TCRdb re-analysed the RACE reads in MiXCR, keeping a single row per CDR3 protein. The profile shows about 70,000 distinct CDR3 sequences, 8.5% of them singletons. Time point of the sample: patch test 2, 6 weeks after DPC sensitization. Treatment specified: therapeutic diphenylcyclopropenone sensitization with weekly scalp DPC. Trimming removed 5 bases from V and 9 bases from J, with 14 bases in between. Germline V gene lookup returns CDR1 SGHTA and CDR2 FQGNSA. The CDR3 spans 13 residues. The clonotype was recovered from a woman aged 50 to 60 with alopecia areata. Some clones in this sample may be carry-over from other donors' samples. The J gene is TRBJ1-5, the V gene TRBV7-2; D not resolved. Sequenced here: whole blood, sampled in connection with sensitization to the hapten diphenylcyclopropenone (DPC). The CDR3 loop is CASSPSDGSPQHF. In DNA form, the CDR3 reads TGTGCCAGCAGCCCCTCTGATGGGTCGCCCCAGCATTTT.